These 8 T cell receptor beta chains were all obtained from the same sample, sequenced in a study of blood T cell repertoires in COVID-19. Assay: immunoSEQ multiplex PCR; the TCRdb copy retains only in-frame clones and omits some. Of about 260,000 clones listed, 80% to 90% were seen once; the top ten hold around 4%. What was sequenced was peripheral blood. These receptors came from a man aged 55 to 70 with acute or convalescent COVID-19.

This clone was counted between two and nine times. The V and J genes are TRBV6-6 and TRBJ2-7; possible D gene TRBD2, 5 bases. V was clipped by 10 bases and J by 7 bases, with 20 bases between them. The CDR3 consists of 13 residues. Per germline, CDR1 MNHNY and CDR2 SVGAGI (reference sequence). The CDR3 sequence is CATTSWSGGEQYF. The DNA for the CDR3 is TGTGCCACCACAAGCTGGTCCGGAGGAGAGCAGTACTTC.

The chain is built from TRBV15 and TRBJ2-1; D gene ambiguous. The ends were cut back, 1 base at V and 4 bases at J, with 2 bases in the middle. In germline, CDR1 is LNHNV, CDR2 YYDKDF (reference sequence). The CDR3 covers 12 residues. CDR3 in amino acids: CATSRAYNEQFF. The CDR3 nucleotides read TGTGCCACCAGCAGAGCGTACAATGAGCAGTTCTTC.

J is TRBJ2-7 and V is TRBV12-5; 7 positions match TRBD2. CDR1 and CDR2 from the germline V gene are LGHNT and FRNRAP. CDR3 length: 14 residues. J gave up 5 bases and V 0 bases, and 4 bases lay outside the gene matches. The CDR3 spells CASGLVMGGDEQYF. CDR3 DNA sequence: TGTGCTAGTGGTTTGGTAATGGGAGGGGACGAGCAGTACTTC.

This clone was found a few times. The chain is built from TRBV7-2 and TRBJ2-2; maybe TRBD1 (5 bases). Germline assignment: CDR1 SGHTA and CDR2 FQGNSA. This CDR3 is 15 amino acids long. The V and J ends lost 3 bases and 1 base respectively, with 9 bases between them. CDR3 nucleotide sequence: TGTGCCAGCAGCTTCAACAGGCAGAACACCGGGGAGCTGTTTTTT. Translating gives CASSFNRQNTGELFF.

This chain joins TRBV6-6 and TRBJ2-1; D unresolved. CDR3 length equals 13 residues. With 2 bases removed from V and 7 bases from J, the gap between germline ends came to 9 bases. Germline V gene lookup returns CDR1 MNHNY and CDR2 SVGAGI (reference sequence). Here the CDR3 DNA reads TGTGCCAGCAGTTACCCCGGAGCAAATGAGCAGTTCTTC. Amino acids: CASSYPGANEQFF.

This sequence joins TRBV19 and TRBJ2-1; tentatively, D is TRBD2 (5 bases). The V gene lost 3 bases and the J gene lost 4 bases, with 13 bases spanning the gap. There are 15 residues in the CDR3. Germline V gene data show CDR1 as LNHDA and CDR2 as SQIVND (reference sequence). CDR3 coding DNA: TGTGCCAGTAGTATCCTATCGGGATTGTACAATGAGCAGTTCTTC. It specifies CASSILSGLYNEQFF.

The CDR3 DNA follows: TGTGCCAGCAGTTACTCGGAGGATGGCTACACCTTC. This gives the protein CASSYSEDGYTF. The V and J genes are TRBV6-5 and TRBJ1-2; D is undetermined. V was shortened by 0 bases and J by 6 bases, with 5 bases between the two germline ends. Germline V gives CDR1 MNHEY, CDR2 SVGAGI. The CDR3 extends over 12 amino acids.

The V gene is TRBV28, the J gene TRBJ2-7, with D perhaps matching TRBD2 (5 bases). The V end lost 9 bases, the J end lost 1 base, and 16 bases lay between the germline ends. The CDR3 covers 14 residues. Germline values: CDR1 MDHEN, CDR2 SYDVKM. CDR3 sequence: CASSSPGVSYEQYF. The CDR3, as DNA: TGTGCCAGTTCTTCTCCCGGGGTTTCCTACGAGCAGTACTTC.